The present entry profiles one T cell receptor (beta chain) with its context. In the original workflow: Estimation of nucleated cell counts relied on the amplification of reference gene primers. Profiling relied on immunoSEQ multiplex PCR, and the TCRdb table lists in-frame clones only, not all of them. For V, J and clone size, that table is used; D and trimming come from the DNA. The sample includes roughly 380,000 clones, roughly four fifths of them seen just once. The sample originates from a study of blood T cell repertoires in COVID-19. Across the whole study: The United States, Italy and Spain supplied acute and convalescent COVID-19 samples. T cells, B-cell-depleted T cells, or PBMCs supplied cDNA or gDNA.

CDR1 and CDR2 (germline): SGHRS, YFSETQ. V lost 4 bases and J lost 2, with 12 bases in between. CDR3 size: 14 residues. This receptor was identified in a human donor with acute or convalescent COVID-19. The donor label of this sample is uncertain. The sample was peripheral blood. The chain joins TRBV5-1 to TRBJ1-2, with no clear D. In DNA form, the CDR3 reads TGCGCCAGCAGCCCCGGGAACGGGAACTATGGCTACACCTTC. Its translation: CASSPGNGNYGYTF.